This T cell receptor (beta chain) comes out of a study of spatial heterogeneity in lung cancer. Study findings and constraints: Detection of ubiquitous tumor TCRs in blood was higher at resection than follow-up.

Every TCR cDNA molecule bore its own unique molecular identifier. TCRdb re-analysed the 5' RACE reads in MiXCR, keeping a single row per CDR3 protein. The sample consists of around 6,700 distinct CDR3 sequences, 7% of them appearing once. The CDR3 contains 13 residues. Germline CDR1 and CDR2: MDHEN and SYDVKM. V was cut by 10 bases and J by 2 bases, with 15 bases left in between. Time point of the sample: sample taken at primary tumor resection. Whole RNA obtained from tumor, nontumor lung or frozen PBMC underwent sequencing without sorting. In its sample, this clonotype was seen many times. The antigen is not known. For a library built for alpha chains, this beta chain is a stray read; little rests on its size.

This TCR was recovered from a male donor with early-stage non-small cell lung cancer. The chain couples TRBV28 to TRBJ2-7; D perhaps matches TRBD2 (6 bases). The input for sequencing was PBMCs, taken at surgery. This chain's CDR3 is CAIGGSGPYEQYF. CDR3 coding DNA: TGTGCCATCGGGGGTAGCGGCCCCTACGAGCAGTACTTC.